Below are 18 T cell receptor beta chains sequenced from a single sample in a study of immune evolution from preneoplasia to lung adenocarcinoma. Sequencing was performed with immunoSEQ multiplex PCR; in TCRdb, only in-frame clones are kept and a portion is missing. The profile shows tens of thousands of clones, roughly 80% of them singletons. The sample taken for sequencing was FFPE invasive lung adenocarcinoma tissue. These receptor sequences come from a person between 60 and 69 years old with lung adenocarcinoma.

The chain carries TRBV10-1 and TRBJ2-3, with a possible D match to TRBD1 (6 bases). V lost 5 bases and J 4 bases, leaving 13 bases between the germline ends. Germline CDR1 and CDR2: WNHNN and SYGVQD (reference sequence). This CDR3 has 14 residues. The DNA for the CDR3 is TGCGCCAGCAGTCGACAGGTTCCCCCAGATACGCAGTATTTT. Translation gives CASSRQVPPDTQYF.

The rearrangement links TRBV2 to TRBJ1-5, with D possibly TRBD1 on 5 matching bases. Trimming pared 7 bases from V and 4 bases from J, leaving 11 bases between. The CDR3 is 13 amino acids. Germline values: CDR1 SNHLY, CDR2 FYNNEI. The CDR3: CASKRDHNQPQHF. Here the CDR3 DNA reads TGTGCCAGCAAAAGGGACCATAATCAGCCCCAGCATTTT.

This clone was found a few times. DNA for the CDR3: TGTGCCAGCAGTGGTCTAGCGGAGATAAACAATGAGCAGTTCTTC. Amino acid sequence: CASSGLAEINNEQFF. The V and J genes are TRBV2 and TRBJ2-1; 7 positions agree with TRBD2. Trimming cost V 4 bases and J 5 bases; bases outside gene matches: 8. The CDR3 is 15 residues long. Germline V gives CDR1 SNHLY, CDR2 FYNNEI. Complete variable domain (other parts from reference TRBV2 and TRBJ2-1): EPEVTQTPSHQVTQMGQEVILRCVPISNHLYFYWYRQILGQKVEFLVSFYNNEISEKSEIFDDQFSVERPDGSNFTLKIRSTKLEDSAMYFCASSGLAEINNEQFFGPGTRLTVL.

The chain uses TRBV6-5 and TRBJ2-7; a weak D match, TRBD2 (6 bases). This CDR3 contains 13 residues. The germline V and J ends were trimmed by 4 bases and 5 bases, with 12 bases remaining between them. CDR1 and CDR2 from the germline V gene are MNHEY and SVGAGI. CDR3 sequence reads: CASSSFAGHEQYF. CDR3 sequence (DNA): TGTGCCAGCAGTTCCTTCGCGGGGCACGAGCAGTACTTC.

This chain uses TRBV7-3 with TRBJ1-1, with D possibly TRBD1 on 6 matching bases. This CDR3 is 14 amino acids long. CDR1 is SGHTA, CDR2 FQGTGA, per germline. Deletions cut 5 bases from V and 1 base from J, with 11 bases between. This chain's CDR3 is CASSPGQTNTEAFF. The CDR3 nucleotides are TGTGCCAGCAGCCCCGGACAGACGAACACTGAAGCTTTCTTT.

This clone was observed a single time. V gene TRBV5-4 combines with J gene TRBJ2-7; 7 positions agree with TRBD2. The trim removed 2 bases at V and 5 bases at J, leaving 4 bases unmatched. Germline lookup yields CDR1 SGHNT and CDR2 YYREEE (reference sequence). This CDR3 has 13 amino acids. The CDR3 protein is CASSFLAADEQYF. The CDR3 bases are TGTGCCAGCAGCTTTCTAGCGGCTGACGAGCAGTACTTC.

The chain recombines TRBV2 with TRBJ2-1; 7 bases agree with TRBD2. Germline-derived CDR1 and CDR2 are SNHLY and FYNNEI. The V gene end was trimmed by 5 bases and the J gene end by 6 bases; junction bases not matched to a gene: 4. This CDR3 region has 13 residues. This chain's CDR3 is CASSRRTSNEQFF. In DNA, the CDR3 is TGTGCCAGCAGTCGAAGGACTAGCAATGAGCAGTTCTTC. The variable domain in full, with the rest retrieved from reference TRBV2 and TRBJ2-1, is EPEVTQTPSHQVTQMGQEVILRCVPISNHLYFYWYRQILGQKVEFLVSFYNNEISEKSEIFDDQFSVERPDGSNFTLKIRSTKLEDSAMYFCASSRRTSNEQFFGPGTRLTVL.

The gene calls are TRBV28 and TRBJ1-2; D may be TRBD1 (5 bases). V dropped 10 bases and J dropped 3 bases, with 15 bases sitting between them. The CDR3 totals 13 residues. The V gene's germline CDR1 is MDHEN and CDR2 SYDVKM. The DNA of the CDR3 is TGTGCCACCACTGGGACCGATTACTATGGCTACACCTTC. Protein sequence: CATTGTDYYGYTF.

The V and J genes are TRBV18 and TRBJ1-3; TRBD1 might be the D (5 bases). The V gene's germline CDR1 is KGHSH and CDR2 LQKENI. The CDR3 has 14 residues. The ends were cut back, 10 bases at V and 0 bases at J, with 13 bases in the middle. Here the CDR3 reads CATTRGGSGNTIYF. The CDR3 DNA reads TGTGCCACCACCCGTGGGGGCTCTGGAAACACCATATATTTT.

J is TRBJ2-7 and V is TRBV7-2; the D gene is possibly TRBD1 (6 bases). This CDR3 has 13 amino acids. V was clipped by 5 bases and J by 4 bases, with 12 bases between them. Germline V gene sequence: CDR1 SGHTA, CDR2 FQGNSA. In nucleotides, the CDR3 is TGTGCCAGCAGCATCAGGGGTTGGTACGAGCAGTACTTC. This codes for CASSIRGWYEQYF.

The chain employs TRBV7-2 and TRBJ2-7, with TRBD2 identical over 7 bases. After removal of 0 bases from V and 3 bases from J, the junction contained 2 bases not matched to a gene. Germline values: CDR1 SGHTA, CDR2 FQGNSA. CDR3 length equals 14 residues. The CDR3 DNA is TGTGCCAGCAGCTTAGCAGTAGCGGGCTACGAGCAGTACTTC. Translated: CASSLAVAGYEQYF.

The genes are TRBV9 and TRBJ1-4; the match to TRBD1 covers 12 bases. With V trimmed by 3 bases and J by 8 bases, 5 bases remained unmatched. Germline V gene sequence: CDR1 SGDLS, CDR2 YYNGEE. CDR3 length equals 15 residues. CDR3 loop: CASSASGTGGEKLFF. The CDR3 nucleotides read TGTGCCAGCAGCGCATCCGGGACAGGGGGCGAAAAACTGTTTTTT.

This clone was counted between two and nine times. The chain links TRBV21-1 to TRBJ1-1; the table's D gene call, TRBD1, was not cross checked with the DNA. TRBV21-1 is recorded as a pseudogene. The CDR3 is 13 residues long. The chain's CDR3 is CASSPLAQGEAFF. In nucleotides, the CDR3 is TGTGCCAGCAGCCCATTGGCACAGGGCGAGGCTTTCTTT.

In this sample, this clone turned up a few times. The CDR3, as DNA: TGTGCCAGCAGTTTAGGGCGTATGGCGTACGAGCAGTACTTC. Translated: CASSLGRMAYEQYF. V gene TRBV28 combines with J gene TRBJ2-7, with D unresolved. V gave up 2 bases and J gave up 4 bases, with 12 bases separating them. Germline loops: CDR1 MDHEN, CDR2 SYDVKM. The CDR3 covers 14 residues.

The gene calls are TRBV4-1 and TRBJ2-1; TRBD2 might be the D (6 bases). The V end was cut by 5 bases, the J end by 5 bases, with 10 bases between. Germline V gene lookup returns CDR1 MGHRA and CDR2 YSYEKL. The CDR3 runs 13 residues. DNA for the CDR3: TGCGCCAGCAGCTCGGACTACAACAATGAGCAGTTCTTC. Its translation is CASSSDYNNEQFF.

The genes are TRBV30 and TRBJ1-3; D gene uncertain. The CDR3 covers 15 residues. The germline V gene has CDR1 GTSNPN and CDR2 SVGIG (reference sequence). V lost 4 bases, J lost 3 bases, and 16 bases lay in between. The CDR3 nucleotides read TGTGCCTGGACCCTGAGAGGGTTTCGTGGAAACACCATATATTTT. Its protein is CAWTLRGFRGNTIYF.

The V and J genes are TRBV11-3 and TRBJ2-1; weak D call: TRBD2 (5 bases). The V end lost 5 bases, the J end lost 7 bases, and 9 bases lay between the germline ends. The CDR3 has 12 residues. CDR1 and CDR2 (germline): SGHNT, YENEEA. CDR3 sequence reads: CASSPGENEQFF. CDR3 DNA: TGTGCCAGCAGCCCCGGGGAGAATGAGCAGTTCTTC. Together with reference TRBV11-3 and TRBJ2-1, the CDR3 gives the full variable domain: EAGVVQSPRYKIIEKKQPVAFWCNPISGHNTLYWYLQNLGQGPELLIRYENEEAVDDSQLPKDRFSAERLKGVDSTLKIQPAELGDSAVYLCASSPGENEQFFGPGTRLTVL.

The CDR3 nucleotides read TGTGCCAGTGGCGGGGGCCCAGGGGAGCAGTTCTTC. Its translation: CASGGGPGEQFF. This chain connects TRBV7-3 to TRBJ2-1; a possible D gene is TRBD2 (7 bases). V dropped 9 bases and J dropped 10 bases, with 16 bases sitting between them. The germline CDR1 and CDR2 sequences are SGHTA and FQGTGA. This CDR3 has 12 amino acids.